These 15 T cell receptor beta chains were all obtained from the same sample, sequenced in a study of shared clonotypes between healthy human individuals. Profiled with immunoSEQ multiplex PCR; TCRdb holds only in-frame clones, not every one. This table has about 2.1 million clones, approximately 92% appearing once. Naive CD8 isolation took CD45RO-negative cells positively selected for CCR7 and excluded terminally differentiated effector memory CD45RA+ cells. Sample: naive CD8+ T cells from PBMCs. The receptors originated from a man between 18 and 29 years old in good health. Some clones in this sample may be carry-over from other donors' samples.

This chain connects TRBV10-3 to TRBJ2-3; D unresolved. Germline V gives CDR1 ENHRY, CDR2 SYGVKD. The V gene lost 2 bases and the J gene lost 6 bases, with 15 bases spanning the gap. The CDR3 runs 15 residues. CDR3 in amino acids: CAISETTPPADTQYF. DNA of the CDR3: TGTGCCATCAGTGAGACGACTCCCCCGGCGGATACGCAGTATTTT.

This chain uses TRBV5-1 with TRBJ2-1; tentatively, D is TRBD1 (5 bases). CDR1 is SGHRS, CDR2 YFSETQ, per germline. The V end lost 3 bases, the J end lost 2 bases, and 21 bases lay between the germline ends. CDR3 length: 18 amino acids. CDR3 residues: CASSWTLGAPSPYNEQFF. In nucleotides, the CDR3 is TGCGCCAGCAGCTGGACCCTAGGGGCGCCGAGCCCCTACAATGAGCAGTTCTTC.

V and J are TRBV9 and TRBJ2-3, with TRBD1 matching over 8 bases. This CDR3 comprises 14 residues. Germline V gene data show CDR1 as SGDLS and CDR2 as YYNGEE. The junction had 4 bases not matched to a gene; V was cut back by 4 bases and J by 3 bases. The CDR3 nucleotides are TGTGCCAGCAGCTTACGGACAGGGACAGATACGCAGTATTTT. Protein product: CASSLRTGTDTQYF.

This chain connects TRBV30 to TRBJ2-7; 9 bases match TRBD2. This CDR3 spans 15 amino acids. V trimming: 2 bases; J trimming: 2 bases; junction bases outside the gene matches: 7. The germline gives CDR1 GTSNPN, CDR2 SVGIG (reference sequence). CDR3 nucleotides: TGTGCCTGGAGTATAGGACTAGCGCACACCTACGAGCAGTACTTC. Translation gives CAWSIGLAHTYEQYF. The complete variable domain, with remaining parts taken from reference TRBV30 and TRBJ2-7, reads SQTIHQWPATLVQPVGSPLSLECTVEGTSNPNLYWYRQAAGRGLQLLFYSVGIGQISSEVPQNLSASRPQDRQFILSSKKLLLSDSGFYLCAWSIGLAHTYEQYFGPGTRLTVT.

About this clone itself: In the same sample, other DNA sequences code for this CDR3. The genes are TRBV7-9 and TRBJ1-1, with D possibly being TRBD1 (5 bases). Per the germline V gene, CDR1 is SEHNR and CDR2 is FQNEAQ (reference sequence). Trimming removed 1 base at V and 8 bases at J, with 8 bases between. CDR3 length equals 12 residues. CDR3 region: CASSLEGPEAFF. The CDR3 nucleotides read TGTGCCAGCAGCTTAGAGGGGCCCGAAGCTTTCTTT.

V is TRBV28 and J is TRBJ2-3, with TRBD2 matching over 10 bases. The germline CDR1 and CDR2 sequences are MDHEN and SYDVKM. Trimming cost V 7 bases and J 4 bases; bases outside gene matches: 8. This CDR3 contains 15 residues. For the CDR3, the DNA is TGTGCCAGCACGCTAGCGGGAGAATCGGCAGATACGCAGTATTTT. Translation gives CASTLAGESADTQYF.

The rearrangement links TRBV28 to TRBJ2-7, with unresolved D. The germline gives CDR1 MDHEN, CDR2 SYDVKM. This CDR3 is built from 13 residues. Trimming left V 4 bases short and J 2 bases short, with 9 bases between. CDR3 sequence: CASSYGVTYEQYF. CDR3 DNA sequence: TGTGCCAGCAGTTACGGCGTTACCTACGAGCAGTACTTC. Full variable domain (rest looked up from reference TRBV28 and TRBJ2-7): DVKVTQSSRYLVKRTGEKVFLECVQDMDHENMFWYRQDPGLGLRLIYFSYDVKMKEKGDIPEGYSVSREKKERFSLILESASTNQTSMYLCASSYGVTYEQYFGPGTRLTVT.

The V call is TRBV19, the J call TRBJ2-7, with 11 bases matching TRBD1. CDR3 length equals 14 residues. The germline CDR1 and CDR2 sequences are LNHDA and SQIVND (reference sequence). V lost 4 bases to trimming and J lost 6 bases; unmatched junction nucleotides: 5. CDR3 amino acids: CASSTGQGAFEQYF. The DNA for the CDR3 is TGTGCCAGTAGTACAGGACAGGGGGCTTTCGAGCAGTACTTC. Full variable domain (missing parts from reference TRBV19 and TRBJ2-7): DGGITQSPKYLFRKEGQNVTLSCEQNLNHDAMYWYRQDPGQGLRLIYYSQIVNDFQKGDIAEGYSVSREKKESFPLTVTSAQKNPTAFYLCASSTGQGAFEQYFGPGTRLTVT.

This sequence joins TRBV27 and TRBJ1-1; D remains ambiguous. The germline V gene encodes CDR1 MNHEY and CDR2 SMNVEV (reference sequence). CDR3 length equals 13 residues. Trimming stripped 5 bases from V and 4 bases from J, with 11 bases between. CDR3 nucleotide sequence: TGTGCCAGCAGTCTTTATCTGGGCACTGAAGCTTTCTTT. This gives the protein CASSLYLGTEAFF.

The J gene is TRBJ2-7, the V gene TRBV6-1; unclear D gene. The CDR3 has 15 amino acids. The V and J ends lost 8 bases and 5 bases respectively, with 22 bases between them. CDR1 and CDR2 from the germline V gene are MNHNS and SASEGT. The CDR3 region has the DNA TGTGCCAGCGGTCGCAGGAGATCGTTAAAGGACGAGCAGTACTTC. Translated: CASGRRRSLKDEQYF.

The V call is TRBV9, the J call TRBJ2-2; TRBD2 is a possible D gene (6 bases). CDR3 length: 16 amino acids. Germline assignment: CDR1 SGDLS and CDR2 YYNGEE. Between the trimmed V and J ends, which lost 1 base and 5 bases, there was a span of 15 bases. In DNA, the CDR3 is TGTGCCAGCAGCGTATATGGAGGGAGTGGGACCGGGGAGCTGTTTTTT. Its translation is CASSVYGGSGTGELFF.

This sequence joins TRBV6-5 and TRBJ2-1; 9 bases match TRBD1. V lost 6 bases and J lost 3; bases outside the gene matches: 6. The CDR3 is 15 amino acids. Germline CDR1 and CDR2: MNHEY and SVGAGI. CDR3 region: CASRAWDRDYNEQFF. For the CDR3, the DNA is TGTGCCAGCAGGGCCTGGGACAGGGACTACAATGAGCAGTTCTTC.

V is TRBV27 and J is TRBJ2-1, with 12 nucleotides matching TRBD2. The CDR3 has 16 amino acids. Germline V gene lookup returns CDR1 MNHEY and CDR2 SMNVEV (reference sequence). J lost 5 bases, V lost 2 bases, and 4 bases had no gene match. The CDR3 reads CASSLRTSGTNNEQFF. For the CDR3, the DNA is TGTGCCAGCAGTTTAAGGACTAGCGGGACTAACAATGAGCAGTTCTTC.

CDR3 region: CASSLVVTGRGELFF. In DNA, the CDR3 is TGTGCCAGCAGTTTAGTCGTTACAGGGAGGGGGGAGCTGTTTTTT. This chain uses TRBV27 with TRBJ2-2; D is tentatively TRBD1 or TRBD2 (6 bases each). This CDR3 spans 15 amino acids. Trimming shortened V by 2 bases and J by 8 bases, and 15 bases separated the two germline ends. The germline gives CDR1 MNHEY, CDR2 SMNVEV (reference sequence).

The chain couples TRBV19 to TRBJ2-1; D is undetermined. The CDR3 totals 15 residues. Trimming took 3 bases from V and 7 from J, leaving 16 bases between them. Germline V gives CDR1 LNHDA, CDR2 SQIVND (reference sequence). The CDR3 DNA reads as TGTGCCAGTAGTATTTTGTCCCGCAAGCAGAATGAGCAGTTCTTC. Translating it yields CASSILSRKQNEQFF.